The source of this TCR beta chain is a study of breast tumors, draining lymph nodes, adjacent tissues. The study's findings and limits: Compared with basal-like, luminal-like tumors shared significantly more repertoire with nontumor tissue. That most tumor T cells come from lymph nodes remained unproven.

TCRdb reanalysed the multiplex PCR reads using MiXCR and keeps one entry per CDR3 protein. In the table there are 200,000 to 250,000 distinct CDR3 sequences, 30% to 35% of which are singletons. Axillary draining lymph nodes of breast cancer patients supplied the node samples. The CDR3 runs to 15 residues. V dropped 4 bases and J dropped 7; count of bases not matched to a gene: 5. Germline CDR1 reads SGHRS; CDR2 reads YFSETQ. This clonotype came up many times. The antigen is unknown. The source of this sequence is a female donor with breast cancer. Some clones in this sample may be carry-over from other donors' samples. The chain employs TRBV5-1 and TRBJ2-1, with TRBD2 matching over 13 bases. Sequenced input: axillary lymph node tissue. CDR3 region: CASSKLAGGTNEQFF. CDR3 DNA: TGCGCCAGCAGCAAACTAGCGGGGGGGACGAATGAGCAGTTCTTC.